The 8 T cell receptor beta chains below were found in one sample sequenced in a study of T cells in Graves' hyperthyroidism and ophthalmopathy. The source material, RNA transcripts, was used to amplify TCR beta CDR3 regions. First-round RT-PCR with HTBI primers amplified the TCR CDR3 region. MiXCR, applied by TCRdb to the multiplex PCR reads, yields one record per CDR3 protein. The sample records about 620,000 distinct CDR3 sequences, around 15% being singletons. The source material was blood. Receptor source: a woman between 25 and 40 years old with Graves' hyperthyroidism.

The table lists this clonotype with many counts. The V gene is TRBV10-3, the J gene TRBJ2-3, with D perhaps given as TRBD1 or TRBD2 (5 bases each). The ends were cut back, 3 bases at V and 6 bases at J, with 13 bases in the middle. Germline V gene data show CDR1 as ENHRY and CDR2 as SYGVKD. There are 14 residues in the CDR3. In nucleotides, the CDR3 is TGTGCCATCAGTGAATTCGGGACCCGGGATACGCAGTATTTT. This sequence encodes CAISEFGTRDTQYF.

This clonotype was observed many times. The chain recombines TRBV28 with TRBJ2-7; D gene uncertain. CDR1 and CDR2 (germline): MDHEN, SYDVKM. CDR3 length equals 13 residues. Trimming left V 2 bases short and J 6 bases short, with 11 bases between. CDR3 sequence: CASSLRGIGEQYF. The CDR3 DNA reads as TGTGCCAGCAGTTTACGTGGGATTGGCGAGCAGTACTTC. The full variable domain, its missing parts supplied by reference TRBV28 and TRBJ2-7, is DVKVTQSSRYLVKRTGEKVFLECVQDMDHENMFWYRQDPGLGLRLIYFSYDVKMKEKGDIPEGYSVSREKKERFSLILESASTNQTSMYLCASSLRGIGEQYFGPGTRLTVT.

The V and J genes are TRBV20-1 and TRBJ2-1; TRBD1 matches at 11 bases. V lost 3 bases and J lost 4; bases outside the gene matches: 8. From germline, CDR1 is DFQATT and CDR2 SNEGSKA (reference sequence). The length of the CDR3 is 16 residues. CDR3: CSASLMDRGPYNEQFF. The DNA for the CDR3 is TGCAGTGCTAGCTTAATGGACAGGGGGCCATACAATGAGCAGTTCTTC.

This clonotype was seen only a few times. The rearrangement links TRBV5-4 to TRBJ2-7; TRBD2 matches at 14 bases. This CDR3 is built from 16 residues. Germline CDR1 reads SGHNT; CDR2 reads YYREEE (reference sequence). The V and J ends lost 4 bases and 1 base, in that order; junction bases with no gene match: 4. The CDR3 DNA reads TGTGCCAGCAGCCGACTAGCGGGAGGGCCGTCCTACGAGCAGTACTTC. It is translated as CASSRLAGGPSYEQYF.

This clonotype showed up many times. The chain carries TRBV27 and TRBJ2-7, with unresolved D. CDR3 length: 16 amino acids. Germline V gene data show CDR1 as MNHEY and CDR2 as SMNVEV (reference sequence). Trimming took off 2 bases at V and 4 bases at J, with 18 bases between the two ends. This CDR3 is CASSLTSRPTRYEQYF. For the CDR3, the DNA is TGTGCCAGCAGTTTAACTTCGCGCCCAACCCGGTACGAGCAGTACTTC.

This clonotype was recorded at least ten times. CDR3 DNA sequence: TGTGCCAGCAGCCCCTCCGGGACCCTTTACGAGCAGTACTTC. It yields the protein CASSPSGTLYEQYF. The rearrangement links TRBV11-2 to TRBJ2-7; D is tentatively TRBD1 or TRBD2 (5 bases each). Germline CDR1 and CDR2: SGHAT and FQNNGV. Trimming cost V 5 bases and J 4 bases, with 15 bases left between them. This CDR3 is built from 14 residues.

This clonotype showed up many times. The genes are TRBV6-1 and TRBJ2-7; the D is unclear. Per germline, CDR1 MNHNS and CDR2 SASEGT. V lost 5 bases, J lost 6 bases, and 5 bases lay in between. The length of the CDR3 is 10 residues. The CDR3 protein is CASSRTEQYF. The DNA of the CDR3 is TGTGCCAGCAGTAGGACCGAGCAGTACTTC.

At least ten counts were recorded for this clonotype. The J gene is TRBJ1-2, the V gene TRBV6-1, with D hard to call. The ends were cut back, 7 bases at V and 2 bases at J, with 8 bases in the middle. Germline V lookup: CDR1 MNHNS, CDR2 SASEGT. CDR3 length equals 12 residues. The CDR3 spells CASIDTNYGYTF. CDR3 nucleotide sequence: TGTGCCAGCATCGATACGAACTATGGCTACACCTTC.